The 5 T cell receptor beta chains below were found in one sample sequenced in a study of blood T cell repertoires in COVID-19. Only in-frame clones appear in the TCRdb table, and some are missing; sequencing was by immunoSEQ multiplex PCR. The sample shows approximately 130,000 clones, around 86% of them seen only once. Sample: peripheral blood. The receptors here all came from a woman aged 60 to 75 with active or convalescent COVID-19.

The CDR3 here is CASSLHGVRGRGDIQYF. CDR3 coding DNA: TGTGCCAGCAGCCTCCACGGGGTCAGAGGGCGTGGTGACATTCAGTACTTC. V usage is TRBV3-1 (or the pseudogene TRBV3-2) and J usage is TRBJ2-4; maybe TRBD2 (5 bases). Germline V gives CDR1 LGHDT, CDR2 YNNKEL (reference sequence). This CDR3 has 17 residues. V shed 4 bases and J shed 8 bases, with 24 bases lying between them.

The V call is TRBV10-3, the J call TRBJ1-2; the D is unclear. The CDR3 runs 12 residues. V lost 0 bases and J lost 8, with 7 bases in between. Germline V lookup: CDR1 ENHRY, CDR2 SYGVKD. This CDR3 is CAISESELGYTF. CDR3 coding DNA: TGTGCCATCAGTGAGTCAGAGCTAGGCTACACCTTC.

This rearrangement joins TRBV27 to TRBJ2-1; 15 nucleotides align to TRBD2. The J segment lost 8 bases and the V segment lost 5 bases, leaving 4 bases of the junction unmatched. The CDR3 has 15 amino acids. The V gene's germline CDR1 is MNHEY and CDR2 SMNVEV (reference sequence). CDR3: CASSPGTSGRYEQFF. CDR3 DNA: TGTGCCAGCAGTCCCGGGACTAGCGGGAGGTATGAGCAGTTCTTC.

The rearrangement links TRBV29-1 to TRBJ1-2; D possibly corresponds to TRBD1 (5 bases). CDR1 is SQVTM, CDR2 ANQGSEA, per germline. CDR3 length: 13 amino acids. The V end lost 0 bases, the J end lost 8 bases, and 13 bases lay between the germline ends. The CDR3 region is CSVEENGGGGYTF. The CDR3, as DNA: TGCAGCGTTGAAGAGAACGGGGGTGGCGGCTACACCTTC.

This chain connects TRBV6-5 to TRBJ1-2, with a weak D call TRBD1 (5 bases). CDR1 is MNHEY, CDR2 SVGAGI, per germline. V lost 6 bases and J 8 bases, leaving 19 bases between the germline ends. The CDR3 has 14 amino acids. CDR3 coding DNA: TGTGCCAGCAGGCCACAGGTGGTGGACGGGGGCTACACCTTC. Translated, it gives CASRPQVVDGGYTF.